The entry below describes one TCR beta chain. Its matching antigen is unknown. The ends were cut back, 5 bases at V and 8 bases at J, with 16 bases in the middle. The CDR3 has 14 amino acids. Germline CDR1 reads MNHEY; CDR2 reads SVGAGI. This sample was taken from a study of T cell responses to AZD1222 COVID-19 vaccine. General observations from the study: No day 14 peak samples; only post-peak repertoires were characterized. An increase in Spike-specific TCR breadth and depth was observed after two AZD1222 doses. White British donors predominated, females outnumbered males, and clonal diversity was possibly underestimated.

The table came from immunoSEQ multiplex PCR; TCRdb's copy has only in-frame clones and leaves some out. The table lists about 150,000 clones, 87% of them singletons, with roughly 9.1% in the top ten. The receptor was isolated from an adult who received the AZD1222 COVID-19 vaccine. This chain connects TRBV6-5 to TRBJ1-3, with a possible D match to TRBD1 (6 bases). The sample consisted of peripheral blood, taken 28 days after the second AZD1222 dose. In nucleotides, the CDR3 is TGTGCCAGCAGTAGGGGGAGTCCGGGAGACACCATATATTTT. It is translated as CASSRGSPGDTIYF.